Listed here are 21 T cell receptor beta chains from one sample, sequenced in a study of sequential checkpoint blockade in melanoma. Indicated treatment: randomized to nivolumab then ipilimumab (arm A) or the reverse (arm B). Measured with immunoSEQ multiplex PCR; TCRdb has only the in-frame clones, and not every one. Altogether 15,000 to 20,000 clones are present, around 75% being singletons, with the ten largest covering about 38%. The sequences come from CD8+ T cells sorted from blood (inferred from file names), collected from a patient given nivolumab and ipilimumab in sequence. The source of these receptors is a human donor with melanoma.

This clone showed up just once. V usage is TRBV11-1 and J usage is TRBJ2-7; D remains unclear. Trimming cost V 1 base and J 6 bases, with 7 bases left between them. The CDR3 has 12 residues. In germline, CDR1 is SGHAT, CDR2 FQDESV (reference sequence). CDR3 sequence: CASSLVSGEQYF. CDR3 in DNA: TGTGCCAGCAGCTTAGTATCGGGCGAGCAGTACTTC.

In this sample, this clone turned up a few times. The chain employs TRBV7-9 and TRBJ1-2; D is uncertain. Germline V CDR1 and CDR2: SEHNR, FQNEAQ (reference sequence). Deletions cut 5 bases from V and 0 bases from J, with 10 bases between. This CDR3 has 14 amino acids. The CDR3 region is CASSRTETNYGYTF. DNA for the CDR3: TGTGCCAGCAGCCGTACAGAAACTAACTATGGCTACACCTTC. Full variable domain (remainder filled in from reference TRBV7-9 and TRBJ1-2): DTGVSQNPRHKITKRGQNVTFRCDPISEHNRLYWYRQTLGQGPEFLTYFQNEAQLEKSRLLSDRFSAERPKGSFSTLEIQRTEQGDSAMYLCASSRTETNYGYTFGSGTRLTVV.

The chain carries TRBV7-9 and TRBJ1-3; TRBD1 matches 7 bases. This CDR3 has 16 amino acids. The germline V gene encodes CDR1 SEHNR and CDR2 FQNEAQ (reference sequence). Trimming at V came to 4 bases and at J to 0 bases, leaving 6 bases not matched to a gene. CDR3 in DNA: TGTGCCAGCAGCTGGGACAGTGTAAGCTCTGGAAACACCATATATTTT. Amino acids: CASSWDSVSSGNTIYF.

This clone was recorded only once. The gene calls are TRBV5-7 and TRBJ1-1, with D hard to call. TRBV5-7 is flagged as an ORF with uncertain function. CDR3 size: 13 residues. Trimming removed 1 base at V and 5 bases at J, with 9 bases between. Written as DNA, the CDR3 is TGTGCCAGCAGCTTGACGGCGAGGACTGAAGCTTTCTTT. Translation: CASSLTARTEAFF.

This clone came up a few times. The genes are TRBV6-6 and TRBJ2-7; tentative D call: TRBD1 (6 bases). The CDR3 spans 14 residues. Per germline, CDR1 MNHNY and CDR2 SVGAGI (reference sequence). Trimming removed 5 bases from V and 3 bases from J, with 14 bases in between. CDR3 in amino acids: CASSASDRYYEQYF. The CDR3 DNA reads TGTGCCAGCAGTGCGTCAGACAGGTACTACGAGCAGTACTTC.

V gene TRBV7-3 combines with J gene TRBJ1-6, with TRBD1 identical over 8 bases. The germline gives CDR1 SGHTA, CDR2 FQGTGA. Trimming took 2 bases from V and 3 from J; bases not matched to a gene: 3. The CDR3 sequence is 16 residues long. CDR3 sequence: CASSLGTGGYNSPLHF. Written as DNA, the CDR3 is TGTGCCAGCAGCTTAGGGACAGGAGGCTATAATTCACCCCTCCACTTT.

In this sample, this clone turned up once. The chain links TRBV11-2 to TRBJ2-7; 11 bases match TRBD1. V shed 4 bases, J shed 0 bases, and the junction held 2 bases outside the gene matches. The CDR3 totals 15 residues. Germline CDR1 SGHAT, CDR2 FQNNGV. In nucleotides, the CDR3 is TGTGCCAGCAGCTACGGGACAGGGGGCTCCTACGAGCAGTACTTC. Protein sequence: CASSYGTGGSYEQYF.

This chain uses TRBV30 with TRBJ1-1, with TRBD1 matching over 12 bases. From germline, CDR1 is GTSNPN and CDR2 SVGIG (reference sequence). This CDR3 is built from 13 residues. V gave up 5 bases and J gave up 2 bases; unmatched junction bases: 0. Here the CDR3 DNA reads TGTGCCTGGGGGACAGGGGGCAACACTGAAGCTTTCTTT. Encoded protein: CAWGTGGNTEAFF.

This sequence joins TRBV5-4 and TRBJ2-7; D perhaps matches TRBD1 (6 bases). The V end lost 0 bases, the J end lost 3 bases, and 10 bases lay between the germline ends. This CDR3 has 14 amino acids. The germline V gene encodes CDR1 SGHNT and CDR2 YYREEE (reference sequence). CDR3 loop: CASSLAGERYEQYF. The CDR3 DNA reads as TGTGCCAGCAGCTTGGCAGGGGAGCGCTACGAGCAGTACTTC.

The genes are TRBV10-3 and TRBJ2-7; D possibly corresponds to TRBD2 (7 bases). The V end was cut by 4 bases, the J end by 0 bases, with 13 bases between. The CDR3 length is 15 residues. The germline V gene encodes CDR1 ENHRY and CDR2 SYGVKD. CDR3 coding DNA: TGTGCCATCAGTGTAGGGGGGGGAAGCTCCTACGAGCAGTACTTC. It codes for CAISVGGGSSYEQYF.

This clone was observed once. This rearrangement joins TRBV5-6 to TRBJ2-7; maybe TRBD2 (6 bases). CDR1 is SGHDT, CDR2 YYEEEE, per germline. Trimming removed 2 bases from V and 0 bases from J, with 9 bases in between. This CDR3 region has 14 residues. Here the CDR3 reads CASSFSSVSYEQYF. The CDR3 DNA sequence: TGTGCCAGCAGCTTCTCTAGCGTCTCCTACGAGCAGTACTTC. The full variable domain, in which reference TRBV5-6 and TRBJ2-7 provide the parts outside the CDR3, is DAGVTQSPTHLIKTRGQQVTLRCSPKSGHDTVSWYQQALGQGPQFIFQYYEEEERQRGNFPDRFSGHQFPNYSSELNVNALLLGDSALYLCASSFSSVSYEQYFGPGTRLTVT.

V and J are TRBV7-6 and TRBJ2-7; TRBD2 might be the D (6 bases). The CDR3 spans 13 residues. Germline V gives CDR1 SGHVS, CDR2 FNYEAQ. Between the trimmed V and J ends, which lost 1 base and 3 bases, there was a span of 7 bases. The CDR3 DNA follows: TGTGCCAGCAGCTTAGGGGGAGGCTACGAGCAGTACTTC. Its protein is CASSLGGGYEQYF.

In this sample, this clone turned up once. In DNA, the CDR3 is TGCGCCAGCAGCTCCCGGACTAGCGGGAGTATCTACGAGCAGTACTTC. This codes for CASSSRTSGSIYEQYF. V is TRBV5-1 and J is TRBJ2-7; TRBD2 aligns across 13 bases. Trimming cost V 3 bases and J 3 bases; bases outside gene matches: 6. The germline V gene has CDR1 SGHRS and CDR2 YFSETQ. This CDR3 is 16 amino acids long. The whole variable domain, remainder taken from reference TRBV5-1 and TRBJ2-7, is KAGVTQTPRYLIKTRGQQVTLSCSPISGHRSVSWYQQTPGQGLQFLFEYFSETQRNKGNFPGRFSGRQFSNSRSEMNVSTLELGDSALYLCASSSRTSGSIYEQYFGPGTRLTVT.

CDR3 coding DNA: TGTGCCAGCAGCGCACACAGGGGGTCTTATGGCTACACCTTC. Translated, it gives CASSAHRGSYGYTF. The chain couples TRBV9 to TRBJ1-2; TRBD1 agrees at 8 bases. V lost 3 bases, J lost 5 bases, and 6 bases stayed unmatched. This CDR3 has 14 amino acids. CDR1 and CDR2 from the germline V gene are SGDLS and YYNGEE.

This sequence joins TRBV5-6 and TRBJ1-2; possibly TRBD1 for D (6 bases). Per germline, CDR1 SGHDT and CDR2 YYEEEE. V lost 0 bases, J lost 5 bases, and 8 bases lay in between. The length of the CDR3 is 13 residues. CDR3 DNA sequence: TGTGCCAGCAGCTTGGGGACAGAATATGGCTACACCTTC. Protein product: CASSLGTEYGYTF.

This rearrangement joins TRBV6-1 to TRBJ1-5; D is ambiguous. The ends were cut back, 2 bases at V and 5 bases at J, with 13 bases in the middle. The germline CDR1 and CDR2 sequences are MNHNS and SASEGT. The CDR3 covers 15 residues. The CDR3: CASSEYQALHQPQHF. In DNA form, the CDR3 reads TGTGCCAGCAGTGAATACCAGGCCCTTCATCAGCCCCAGCATTTT.

The chain is built from TRBV7-9 and TRBJ2-7; 7 nucleotides match TRBD2. Germline trimming cut 0 bases from V and 2 bases from J; bases unmatched to any gene: 4. The germline V gene has CDR1 SEHNR and CDR2 FQNEAQ (reference sequence). CDR3 length: 15 amino acids. CDR3 sequence reads: CASSLARGTTYEQYF. In DNA, the CDR3 is TGTGCCAGCAGCTTAGCGCGGGGGACCACCTACGAGCAGTACTTC.

The chain has TRBV19 and TRBJ1-1, with 10 bases fitting TRBD1. This CDR3 has 17 amino acids. Germline CDR1 LNHDA, CDR2 SQIVND (reference sequence). The J segment lost 1 base and the V segment lost 5 bases, leaving 10 bases of the junction unmatched. CDR3 sequence (DNA): TGTGCCAGTAGTTTCTACGGACAGGGGGGCCCGAACACTGAAGCTTTCTTT. This sequence encodes CASSFYGQGGPNTEAFF.

The chain links TRBV6-1 to TRBJ1-2; weak D call: TRBD1 (5 bases). The CDR3 runs 16 residues. The ends were cut back, 2 bases at V and 0 bases at J, with 13 bases in the middle. CDR1 is MNHNS and CDR2 is SASEGT in the germline V gene. This chain's CDR3 is CASSELSGLANYGYTF. In nucleotides, the CDR3 is TGTGCCAGCAGTGAATTGTCAGGGTTAGCTAACTATGGCTACACCTTC.

The chain carries TRBV19 and TRBJ1-1, with TRBD1 identical over 8 bases. Germline V gene lookup returns CDR1 LNHDA and CDR2 SQIVND (reference sequence). V lost 5 bases to trimming and J lost 6 bases; unmatched junction nucleotides: 8. The CDR3 runs to 14 residues. The CDR3 is CASSVTGGEAEAFF. In DNA form, the CDR3 reads TGTGCCAGTAGTGTTACAGGGGGGGAGGCTGAAGCTTTCTTT.

This chain joins TRBV27 and TRBJ2-7; tentatively, D is TRBD2 (7 bases). The CDR3 has 12 amino acids. V was clipped by 6 bases and J by 5 bases, with 11 bases between them. Germline V gene sequence: CDR1 MNHEY, CDR2 SMNVEV (reference sequence). CDR3 DNA sequence: TGTGCCAGCAGGGGGGGGGCGGACGAGCAGTACTTC. This translates into CASRGGADEQYF.